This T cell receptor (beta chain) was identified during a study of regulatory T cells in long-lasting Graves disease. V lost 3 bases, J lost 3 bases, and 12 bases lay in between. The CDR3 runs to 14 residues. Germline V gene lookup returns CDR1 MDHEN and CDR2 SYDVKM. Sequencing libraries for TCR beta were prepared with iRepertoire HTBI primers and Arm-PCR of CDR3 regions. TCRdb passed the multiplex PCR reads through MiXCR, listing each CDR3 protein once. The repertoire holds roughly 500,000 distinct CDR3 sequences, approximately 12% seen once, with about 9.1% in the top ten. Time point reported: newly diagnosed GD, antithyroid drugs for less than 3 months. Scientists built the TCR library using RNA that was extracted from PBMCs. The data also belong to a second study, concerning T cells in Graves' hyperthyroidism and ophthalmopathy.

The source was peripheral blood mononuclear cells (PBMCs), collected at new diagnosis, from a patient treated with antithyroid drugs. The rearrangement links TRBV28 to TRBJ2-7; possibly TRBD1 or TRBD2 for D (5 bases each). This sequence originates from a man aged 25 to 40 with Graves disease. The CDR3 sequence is CASSFGTRDYEQYF. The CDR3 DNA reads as TGTGCCAGCAGTTTTGGGACCCGTGACTACGAGCAGTACTTC. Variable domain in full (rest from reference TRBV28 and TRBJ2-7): DVKVTQSSRYLVKRTGEKVFLECVQDMDHENMFWYRQDPGLGLRLIYFSYDVKMKEKGDIPEGYSVSREKKERFSLILESASTNQTSMYLCASSFGTRDYEQYFGPGTRLTVT.